This T cell receptor beta chain derives from a study of blood T cell repertoires in COVID-19. V was pared by 3 bases and J by 3 bases, with 4 bases of the junction left unmatched. The CDR3 extends over 16 amino acids. The V gene's germline CDR1 is SGHTA and CDR2 FQGNSA. Original data processing: Amplifying reference gene primers gave estimates of nucleated cell counts. Sequencing used immunoSEQ multiplex PCR; TCRdb keeps in-frame clones, though not all of them. V and J calls and clone size follow that table, whereas D and trimming were derived from the DNA. This table has roughly 43,000 clones, more than 80% appearing once.

This clonotype was sampled from a man aged 60 to 69 with active COVID-19. Sequencing input: peripheral blood. This sequence joins TRBV7-2 and TRBJ2-1; 11 bases agree with TRBD2. The CDR3 bases are TGTGCCAGCAGCTTCGCCGGGACTAGCGGCTACAATGAGCAGTTCTTC. It translates to CASSFAGTSGYNEQFF.